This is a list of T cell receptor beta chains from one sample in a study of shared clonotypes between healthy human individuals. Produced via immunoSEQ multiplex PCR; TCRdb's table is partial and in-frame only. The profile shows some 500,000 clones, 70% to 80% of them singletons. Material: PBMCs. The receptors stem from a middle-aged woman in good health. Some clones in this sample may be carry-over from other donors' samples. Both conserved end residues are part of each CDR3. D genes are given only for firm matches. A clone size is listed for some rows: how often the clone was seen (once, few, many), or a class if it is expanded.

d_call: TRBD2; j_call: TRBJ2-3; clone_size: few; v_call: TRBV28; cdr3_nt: TGTGCCAGCAGTAAACTAGCGGGAGGGCCAGATACGCAGTATTTT; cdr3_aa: CASSKLAGGPDTQYF
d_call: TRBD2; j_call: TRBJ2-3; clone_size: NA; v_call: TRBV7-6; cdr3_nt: TGTGCCAGCAGCTCCCGCCTAAACGGACTAGCGATCTCCGGTACGCAGTATTTT; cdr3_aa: CASSSRLNGLAISGTQYF
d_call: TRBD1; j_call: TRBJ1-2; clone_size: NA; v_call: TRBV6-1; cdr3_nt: TGTGCCAGCAGTCCCCGGACAGGGGGCATCTATGGCTACACATTC; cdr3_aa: CASSPRTGGIYGYTF
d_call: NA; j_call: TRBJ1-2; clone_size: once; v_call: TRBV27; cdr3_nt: TGTGCCAGCAGTTTGACCGGGGCCCGACAAAACTATGGCTACACCTTC; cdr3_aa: CASSLTGARQNYGYTF
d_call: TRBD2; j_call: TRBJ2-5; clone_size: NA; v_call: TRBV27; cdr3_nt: TGTGCCAGCAGTCCAGGACTAGCGGGAACAGAGACCCAGTACTTC; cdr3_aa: CASSPGLAGTETQYF
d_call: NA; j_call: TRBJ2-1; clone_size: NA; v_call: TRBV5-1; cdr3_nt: TGCGCCAGCAGCTTGGGGTTCTTGTACAATGAGCAGTTCTTC; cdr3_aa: CASSLGFLYNEQFF
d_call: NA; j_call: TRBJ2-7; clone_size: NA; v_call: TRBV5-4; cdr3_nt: TGTGCCAGCAGCCCAAGACCCGAGCGAGCCTACGAGCAGTACTTC; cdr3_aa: CASSPRPERAYEQYF
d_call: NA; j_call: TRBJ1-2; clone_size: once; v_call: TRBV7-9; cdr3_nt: TGTGCCAGCAGCTTAAGGTCCCGCGGGGCGGAAGGCTACACCTTC; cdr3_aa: CASSLRSRGAEGYTF
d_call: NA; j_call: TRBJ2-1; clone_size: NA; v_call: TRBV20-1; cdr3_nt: TGCAGTGCTAGATTTATAGATGAGCAGTTCTTC; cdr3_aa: CSARFIDEQFF
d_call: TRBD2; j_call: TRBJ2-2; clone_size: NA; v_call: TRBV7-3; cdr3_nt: TGTGCCAGCAGCCGCGGACTAGCGGGAAACACCGGGGAGCTGTTTTTT; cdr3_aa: CASSRGLAGNTGELFF
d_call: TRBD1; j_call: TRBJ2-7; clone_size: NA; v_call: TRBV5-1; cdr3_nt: TGCGCCAGCAGCCTGTTCGGGACAGGGTTATCCGAGCAGTACTTC; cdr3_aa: CASSLFGTGLSEQYF
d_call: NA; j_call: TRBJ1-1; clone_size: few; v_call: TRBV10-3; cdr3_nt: TGTGCCATCAGTGAGTGGGAGAAGAACACTGAAGCTTTCTTT; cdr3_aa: CAISEWEKNTEAFF
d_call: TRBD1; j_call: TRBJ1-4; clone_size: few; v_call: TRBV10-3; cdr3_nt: TGTGCCATCAGTGGCCGTTCAGGGGGCCCTAATGAAAAACTGTTTTTT; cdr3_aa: CAISGRSGGPNEKLFF
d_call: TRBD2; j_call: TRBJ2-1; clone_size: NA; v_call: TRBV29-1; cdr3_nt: TGCAGCGGCGGACTAGCGCGGAATGAGCAGTTCTTC; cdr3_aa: CSGGLARNEQFF
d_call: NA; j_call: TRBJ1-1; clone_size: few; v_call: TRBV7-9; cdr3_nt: TGTGCCAGCAGCTTAGAGGAGGGGACGGACACTGAAGCTTTCTTT; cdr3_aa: CASSLEEGTDTEAFF